These T cell receptor beta chains were read from a single sample in a study of shared clonotypes between healthy human individuals. The data were produced by immunoSEQ multiplex PCR, yet TCRdb's version contains in-frame clones alone and is incomplete. Of around 550,000 clones in the sample, roughly 95% were seen once. Sequenced: naive CD8+ T cells sorted from blood. All receptors derive from a woman in her thirties in good health. The CDR3 runs from the conserved cysteine through the conserved F or W. A D gene is named only where the DNA matches it firmly. Size tells how often a clone was seen (once, few, many) or the class of an expanded clone, and some rows leave it out.

CASSIPGQGLYGYTF,TGTGCCAGCAGCATACCGGGACAGGGATTATATGGCTACACCTTC,-,TRBJ1-2,15,TRBV7-9,TRBD1
CASSNTMAGGIDGYTF,TGTGCCAGCAGTAACACCATGGCGGGGGGAATCGATGGCTACACCTTC,-,TRBJ1-2,16,TRBV25-1,-
CASSFSQREVNTGELFF,TGTGCCAGCAGCTTTTCCCAGCGGGAGGTTAACACCGGGGAGCTGTTTTTT,-,TRBJ2-2,17,TRBV11-2,TRBD2
CASSRLWRVPNIQYF,TGCGCCAGCAGCCGGCTCTGGCGGGTACCAAACATTCAGTACTTC,-,TRBJ2-4,15,TRBV4-1,-
CASSFLAGLTEAFF,TGTGCCAGCAGTTTTCTCGCGGGCCTCACTGAAGCTTTCTTT,-,TRBJ1-1,14,TRBV27,-
CASTSGFSSYEQYF,TGTGCCAGCACTAGCGGGTTTAGCTCCTACGAGCAGTACTTC,-,TRBJ2-7,14,TRBV6-5,TRBD2
CSVEDGSYEQYF,TGCAGCGTTGAAGATGGTTCCTACGAGCAGTACTTC,-,TRBJ2-7,12,TRBV29-1,-
CASSHDDREQYF,TGCGCCAGCAGCCACGATGACAGAGAGCAGTACTTC,few,TRBJ2-7,12,TRBV4-1,-
CASSGYPPRTGDPYEQYF,TGTGCCAGCAGTGGATATCCCCCCAGGACAGGGGATCCCTACGAGCAGTACTTC,-,TRBJ2-7,18,TRBV28,TRBD1
CASSMDLEDTDTQYF,TGTGCCAGTAGTATGGACCTAGAGGATACAGATACGCAGTATTTT,-,TRBJ2-3,15,TRBV19,-